This T cell receptor beta chain was captured in a study of cytomegalovirus exposure and HLA in healthy donors. Turning to the study itself: Within an early data release were roughly 83 million unique TCRs drawn from HLA-typed donors. Ancestry clustering placed around 80% of some 400 genotyped donors in the Caucasian-associated cluster.

CDR3 length equals 14 residues. The J segment lost 6 bases and the V segment lost 2 bases, leaving 5 bases of the junction unmatched. Per the germline V gene, CDR1 is MDHEN and CDR2 is SYDVKM. Researchers ran the PCR with 60 Vbeta and 13 Jbeta primers. Produced via immunoSEQ multiplex PCR; TCRdb's table is partial and in-frame only. The sample carries about 120,000 clones, around 78% recorded once. This receptor was taken from a woman aged 25 to 39 in good health and CMV-seropositive. The source material was PBMCs. The chain is built from TRBV28 and TRBJ2-7; 9 bases are a match to TRBD2. The CDR3 here is CASSLAGTSSEQYF. The DNA for the CDR3 is TGTGCCAGCAGTTTAGCTGGGACTAGCAGCGAGCAGTACTTC. Based on the CDR3 plus reference TRBV28 and TRBJ2-7, the full variable domain is DVKVTQSSRYLVKRTGEKVFLECVQDMDHENMFWYRQDPGLGLRLIYFSYDVKMKEKGDIPEGYSVSREKKERFSLILESASTNQTSMYLCASSLAGTSSEQYFGPGTRLTVT.